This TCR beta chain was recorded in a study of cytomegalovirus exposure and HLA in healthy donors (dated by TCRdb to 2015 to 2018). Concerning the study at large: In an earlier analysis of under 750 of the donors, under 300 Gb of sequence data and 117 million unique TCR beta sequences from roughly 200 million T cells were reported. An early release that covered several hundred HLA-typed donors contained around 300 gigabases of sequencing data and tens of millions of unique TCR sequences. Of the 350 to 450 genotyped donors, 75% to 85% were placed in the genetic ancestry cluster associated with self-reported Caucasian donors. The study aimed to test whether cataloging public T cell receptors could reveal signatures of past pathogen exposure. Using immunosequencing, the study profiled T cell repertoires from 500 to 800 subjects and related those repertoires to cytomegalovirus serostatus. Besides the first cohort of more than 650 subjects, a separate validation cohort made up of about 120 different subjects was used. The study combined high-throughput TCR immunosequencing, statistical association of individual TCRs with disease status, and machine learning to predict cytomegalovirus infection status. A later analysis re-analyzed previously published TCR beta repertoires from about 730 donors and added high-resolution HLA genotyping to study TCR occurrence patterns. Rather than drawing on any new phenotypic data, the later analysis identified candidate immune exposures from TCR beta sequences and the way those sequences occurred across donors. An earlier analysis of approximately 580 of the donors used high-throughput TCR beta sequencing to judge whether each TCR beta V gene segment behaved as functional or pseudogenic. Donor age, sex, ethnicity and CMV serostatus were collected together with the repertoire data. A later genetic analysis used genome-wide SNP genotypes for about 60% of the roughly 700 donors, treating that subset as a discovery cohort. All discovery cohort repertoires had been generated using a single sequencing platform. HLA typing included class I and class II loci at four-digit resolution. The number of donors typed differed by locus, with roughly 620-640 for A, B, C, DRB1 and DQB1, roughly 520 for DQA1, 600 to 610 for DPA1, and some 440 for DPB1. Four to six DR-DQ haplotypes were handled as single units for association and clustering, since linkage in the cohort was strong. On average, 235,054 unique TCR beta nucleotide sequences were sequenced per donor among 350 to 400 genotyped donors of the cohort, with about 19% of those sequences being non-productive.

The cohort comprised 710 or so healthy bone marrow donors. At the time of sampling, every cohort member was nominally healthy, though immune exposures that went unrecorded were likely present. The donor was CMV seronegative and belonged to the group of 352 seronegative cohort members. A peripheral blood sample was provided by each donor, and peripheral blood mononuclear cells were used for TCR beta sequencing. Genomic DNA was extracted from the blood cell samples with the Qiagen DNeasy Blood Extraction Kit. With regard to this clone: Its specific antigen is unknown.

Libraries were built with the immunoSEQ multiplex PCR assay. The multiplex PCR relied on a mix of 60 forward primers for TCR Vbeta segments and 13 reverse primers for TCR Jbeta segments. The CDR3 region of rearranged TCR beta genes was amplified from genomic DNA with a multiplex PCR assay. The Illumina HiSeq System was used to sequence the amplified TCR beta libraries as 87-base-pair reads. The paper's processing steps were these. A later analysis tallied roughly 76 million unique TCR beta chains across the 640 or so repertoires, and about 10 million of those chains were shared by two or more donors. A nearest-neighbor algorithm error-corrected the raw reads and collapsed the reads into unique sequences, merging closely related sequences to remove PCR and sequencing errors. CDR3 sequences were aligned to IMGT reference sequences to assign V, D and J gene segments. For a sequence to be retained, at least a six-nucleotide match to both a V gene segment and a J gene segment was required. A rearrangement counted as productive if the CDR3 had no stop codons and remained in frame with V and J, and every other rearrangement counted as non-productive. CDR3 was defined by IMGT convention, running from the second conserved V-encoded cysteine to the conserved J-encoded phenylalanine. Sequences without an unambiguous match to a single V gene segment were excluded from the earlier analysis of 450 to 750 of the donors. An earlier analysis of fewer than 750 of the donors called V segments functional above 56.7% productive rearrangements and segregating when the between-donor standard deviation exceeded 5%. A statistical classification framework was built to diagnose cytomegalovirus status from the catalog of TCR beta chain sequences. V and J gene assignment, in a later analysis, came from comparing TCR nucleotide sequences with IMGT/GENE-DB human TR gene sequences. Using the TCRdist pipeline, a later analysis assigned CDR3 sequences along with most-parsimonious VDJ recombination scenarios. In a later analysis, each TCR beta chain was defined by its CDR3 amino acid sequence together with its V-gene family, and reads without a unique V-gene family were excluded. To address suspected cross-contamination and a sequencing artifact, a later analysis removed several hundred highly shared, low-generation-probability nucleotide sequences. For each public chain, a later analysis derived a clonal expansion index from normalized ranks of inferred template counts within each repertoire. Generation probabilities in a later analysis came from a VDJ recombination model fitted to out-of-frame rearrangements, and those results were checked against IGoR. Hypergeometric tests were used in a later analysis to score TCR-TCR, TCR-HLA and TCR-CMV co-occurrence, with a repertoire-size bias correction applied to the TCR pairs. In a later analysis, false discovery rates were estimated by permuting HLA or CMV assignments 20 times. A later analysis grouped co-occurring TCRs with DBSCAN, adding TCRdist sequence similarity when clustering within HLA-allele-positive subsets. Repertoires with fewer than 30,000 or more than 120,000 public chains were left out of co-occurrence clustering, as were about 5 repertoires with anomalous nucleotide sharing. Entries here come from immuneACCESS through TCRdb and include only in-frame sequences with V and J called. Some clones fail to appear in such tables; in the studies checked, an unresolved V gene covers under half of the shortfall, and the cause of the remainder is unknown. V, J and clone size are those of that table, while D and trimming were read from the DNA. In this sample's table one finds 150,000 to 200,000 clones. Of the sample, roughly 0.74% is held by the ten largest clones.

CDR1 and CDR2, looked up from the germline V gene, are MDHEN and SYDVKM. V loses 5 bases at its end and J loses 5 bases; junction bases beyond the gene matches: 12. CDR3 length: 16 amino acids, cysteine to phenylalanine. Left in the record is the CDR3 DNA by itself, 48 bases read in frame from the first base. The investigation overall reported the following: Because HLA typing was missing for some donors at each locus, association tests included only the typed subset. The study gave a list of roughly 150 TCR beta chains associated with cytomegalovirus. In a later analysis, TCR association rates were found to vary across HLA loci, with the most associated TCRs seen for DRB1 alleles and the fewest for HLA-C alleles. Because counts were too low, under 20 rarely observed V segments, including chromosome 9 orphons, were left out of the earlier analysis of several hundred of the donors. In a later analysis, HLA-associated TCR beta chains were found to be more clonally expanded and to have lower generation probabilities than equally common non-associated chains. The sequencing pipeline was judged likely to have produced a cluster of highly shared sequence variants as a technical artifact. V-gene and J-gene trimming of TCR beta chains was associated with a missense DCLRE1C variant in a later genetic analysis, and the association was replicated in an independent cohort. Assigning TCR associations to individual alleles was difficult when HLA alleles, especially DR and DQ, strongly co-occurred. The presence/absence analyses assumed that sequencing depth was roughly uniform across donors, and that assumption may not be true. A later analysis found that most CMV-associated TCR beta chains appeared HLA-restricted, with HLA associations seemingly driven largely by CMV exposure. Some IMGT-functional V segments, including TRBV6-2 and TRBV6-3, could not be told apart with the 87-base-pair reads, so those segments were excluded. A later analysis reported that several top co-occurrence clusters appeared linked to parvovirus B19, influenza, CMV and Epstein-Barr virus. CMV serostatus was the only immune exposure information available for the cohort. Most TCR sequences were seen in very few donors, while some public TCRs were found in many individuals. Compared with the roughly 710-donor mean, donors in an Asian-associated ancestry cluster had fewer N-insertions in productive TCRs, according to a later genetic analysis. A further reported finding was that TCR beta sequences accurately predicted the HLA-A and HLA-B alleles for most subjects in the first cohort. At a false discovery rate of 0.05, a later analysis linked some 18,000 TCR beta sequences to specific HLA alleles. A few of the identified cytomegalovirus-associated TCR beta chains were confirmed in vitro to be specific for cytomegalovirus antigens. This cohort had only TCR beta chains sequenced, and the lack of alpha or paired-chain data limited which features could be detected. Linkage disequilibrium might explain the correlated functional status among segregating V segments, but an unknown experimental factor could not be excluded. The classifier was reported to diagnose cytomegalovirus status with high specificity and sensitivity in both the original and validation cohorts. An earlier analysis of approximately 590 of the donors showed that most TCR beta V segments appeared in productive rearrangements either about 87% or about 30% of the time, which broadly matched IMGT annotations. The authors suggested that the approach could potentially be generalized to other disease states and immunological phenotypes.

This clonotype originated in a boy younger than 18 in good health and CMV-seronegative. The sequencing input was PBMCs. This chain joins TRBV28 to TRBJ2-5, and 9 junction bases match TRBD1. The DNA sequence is TGTGCCAGCAGTCCCCCGAACAGGGGGCATATGGAGACCCAGTACTTC. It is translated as CASSPPNRGHMETQYF. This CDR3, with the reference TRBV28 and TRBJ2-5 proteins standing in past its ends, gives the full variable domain DVKVTQSSRYLVKRTGEKVFLECVQDMDHENMFWYRQDPGLGLRLIYFSYDVKMKEKGDIPEGYSVSREKKERFSLILESASTNQTSMYLCASSPPNRGHMETQYFGPGTRLLVL.